The text below deals with one T cell receptor (beta chain). Its target is unknown. V dropped 4 bases and J dropped 2 bases, with 13 bases sitting between them. The CDR3 consists of 14 residues. Germline CDR1 and CDR2: SGHRS and YFSETQ. This record comes from a study of shared clonotypes between healthy human individuals. General observations from the study: Estimated richness was generally greater in naive than memory subsets.

Donation came from healthy HIV-negative adults that had no recent acute infections or vaccinations. The authors distributed each subset's genomic DNA evenly over several immunoSEQ plates. Produced via immunoSEQ multiplex PCR; TCRdb's table is partial and in-frame only. The sample shows some 2.3 million clones, 90% to 95% of them seen only once. The rearrangement uses TRBV5-1 and TRBJ2-7; D call uncertain. This clonotype was obtained from a man between 18 and 29 years old in good health. Some clones in this sample may be carry-over from other donors' samples. Sequences were obtained from naive CD4+ T cells from PBMCs. Subset: CD45RA+ positively selected. CDR3 in DNA: TGCGCCAGCAGCCCTTACGGTGTTACCTACGAGCAGTACTTC. It encodes CASSPYGVTYEQYF.